This T cell receptor (beta chain) was captured by sequencing in a study of blood T cell repertoires in COVID-19. Study in general: The study drew acute and convalescent COVID-19 samples from the United States, Italy and Spain.

Trimming removed 9 bases from V and 3 bases from J; junction bases left unmatched: 6. Germline assignment: CDR1 MNHEY and CDR2 SVGAGI. The CDR3 is 14 residues long. In the source study's methods: Cell counts per sample came from amplifying reference gene primers. TCRdb keeps only in-frame clones here, not all; method: immunoSEQ multiplex PCR. For V, J and clone size, that table is used; D and trimming come from the DNA. This sample has 110,000 to 150,000 clones, with around 82% found just once. The rearrangement links TRBV6-5 to TRBJ2-1; TRBD1 matches 9 bases. The receptor comes from a human donor in a cohort sampled during active COVID-19. The sample taken for sequencing was peripheral blood. The CDR3 loop is CASSGQGVYNEQFF. CDR3 in DNA: TGTGCCAGTTCGGGACAGGGAGTCTACAATGAGCAGTTCTTC.